The source of this TCR beta chain is a study of T cells in Graves' hyperthyroidism and ophthalmopathy. This clonotype came up many times. RNA transcripts were the template for amplifying TCR beta CDR3 regions. The HTBI primer set drove a first-round RT-PCR of the TCR CDR3. TCRdb re-analysed the multiplex PCR reads in MiXCR, keeping a single row per CDR3 protein. Of some 700,000 distinct CDR3 sequences in the sample, 15% to 20% are singletons; the top ten hold less than 20%. The germline gives CDR1 SGHAT, CDR2 FQNNGV. The CDR3 runs to 16 residues. Trimming at V came to 1 base and at J to 8 bases, leaving 6 bases not matched to a gene.

This TCR was sampled from a man in his fifties with Graves' hyperthyroidism. This chain joins TRBV11-2 and TRBJ2-1; 12 bases align to TRBD2. The sample consisted of blood. The CDR3 DNA reads as TGTGCCAGCAGCTTAGGACTAGCGGGAGCGGTGGATGAGCAGTTCTTC. It translates to CASSLGLAGAVDEQFF. Full variable domain (remainder filled in from reference TRBV11-2 and TRBJ2-1): EAGVAQSPRYKIIEKRQSVAFWCNPISGHATLYWYQQILGQGPKLLIQFQNNGVVDDSQLPKDRFSAERLKGVDSTLKIQPAKLEDSAVYLCASSLGLAGAVDEQFFGPGTRLTVL.